One sample yielded the 20 T cell receptor beta chains listed below, sequenced in a study of T-cell memory formation after mild COVID-19. Each CDR3 protein gets one entry after TCRdb re-called the 5' RACE reads with MiXCR. The data hold 580,000 or so distinct CDR3 sequences, with 17% observed a single time. The source material was PBMCs or a T cell subset sorted from them (not recorded which). These receptors were obtained from an adult woman who had mild COVID-19 (a few samples of this study predate the infection). Cell type and time point are not known.

The J gene is TRBJ1-2, the V gene TRBV7-2, with 8 bases that match TRBD1. In germline, CDR1 is SGHTA, CDR2 FQGNSA. This CDR3 is 14 amino acids long. With 8 bases clipped from V and 10 bases from J, the junction kept 15 bases outside the gene matches. The CDR3 sequence: CASQNRGQGIIYTF. CDR3 bases: TGTGCCAGCCAAAACCGCGGACAGGGAATAATCTACACCTTC.

The V and J genes are TRBV6-6 and TRBJ1-2; D may be TRBD1 (5 bases). The CDR3 loop spans 14 amino acids. The germline gives CDR1 MNHNY, CDR2 SVGAGI (reference sequence). V lost 8 bases to trimming and J lost 2 bases, with 15 bases between them. The CDR3 DNA follows: TGTGCCAGCCAGGGTGAAGTAGTGAACTATGGCTACACCTTC. This translates into CASQGEVVNYGYTF.

The gene calls are TRBV7-2 and TRBJ2-1; D call uncertain. With 6 bases removed from V and 2 bases from J, the gap between germline ends came to 17 bases. In germline, CDR1 is SGHTA, CDR2 FQGNSA. The CDR3 totals 16 residues. The CDR3 is CASSVSLGFPYNEQFF. DNA for the CDR3: TGTGCCAGCAGTGTTAGCTTGGGGTTTCCCTACAATGAGCAGTTCTTC.

The chain is built from TRBV4-1 and TRBJ2-7, with 7 nucleotides matching TRBD2. This CDR3 comprises 17 residues. V trimming: 0 bases; J trimming: 3 bases; junction bases outside the gene matches: 11. The V gene's germline CDR1 is MGHRA and CDR2 YSYEKL. The CDR3 loop reads CASSQDPPGGLNYEQYF. CDR3 nucleotide sequence: TGCGCCAGCAGCCAAGATCCCCCGGGGGGTCTAAACTACGAGCAGTACTTC.

The chain uses TRBV7-6 and TRBJ2-6; no definite D call. From germline, CDR1 is SGHVS and CDR2 FNYEAQ. V dropped 2 bases and J dropped 0 bases, with 8 bases sitting between them. The CDR3 runs 16 residues. The CDR3 sequence is CASSLNLGSGANVLTF. Here the CDR3 DNA reads TGTGCCAGCAGCTTAAATTTGGGCTCTGGGGCCAACGTCCTGACTTTC.

The chain joins TRBV11-2 to TRBJ1-2, with 9 bases aligning to TRBD1. With V trimmed by 5 bases and J by 0 bases, 4 bases remained unmatched. Per the germline V gene, CDR1 is SGHAT and CDR2 is FQNNGV. The length of the CDR3 is 15 residues. CDR3 in DNA: TGTGCCAGCAGCCTCGGGACAGGGTCTAACTATGGCTACACCTTC. Protein sequence: CASSLGTGSNYGYTF.

J is TRBJ1-2 and V is TRBV7-6; D unresolved. Trimming took 5 bases from V and 2 from J, leaving 21 bases between them. CDR1 is SGHVS, CDR2 FNYEAQ, per germline. The CDR3 is 17 residues long. CDR3 DNA: TGTGCCAGCAGCCCTCTGCTGGGGTCGGTAGGAAACTATGGCTACACCTTC. Protein product: CASSPLLGSVGNYGYTF.

This clonotype came up a few times. The chain is built from TRBV4-1 and TRBJ2-5; D gene ambiguous. The germline V gene has CDR1 MGHRA and CDR2 YSYEKL. The ends were cut back, 4 bases at V and 4 bases at J, with 10 bases in the middle. The CDR3 has 13 amino acids. CDR3 sequence: CASSLSIAETQYF. The CDR3 bases are TGCGCCAGCAGCCTCTCTATCGCAGAGACCCAGTACTTC.

This clonotype occurred a few times. V gene TRBV10-3 combines with J gene TRBJ1-2; 7 bases line up with TRBD1. Germline CDR1 and CDR2: ENHRY and SYGVKD. CDR3 length: 14 residues. J was trimmed by 9 bases and V by 0 bases; bases with no gene match: 7. CDR3: CAISESKRGLSYTF. CDR3 coding DNA: TGTGCCATCAGTGAGTCGAAGAGGGGGCTTAGCTACACCTTC.

V usage is TRBV11-2 and J usage is TRBJ2-2; maybe TRBD2 (5 bases). Per the germline V gene, CDR1 is SGHAT and CDR2 is FQNNGV. The length of the CDR3 is 12 residues. The CDR3 coding sequence is TGTGCTATCTTAGCGAGTGCCGGGGAGCTGTTTTTT. Protein: CAILASAGELFF. Based on the CDR3 plus reference TRBV11-2 and TRBJ2-2, the full variable domain is EAGVAQSPRYKIIEKRQSVAFWCNPISGHATLYWYQQILGQGPKLLIQFQNNGVVDDSQLPKDRFSAERLKGVDSTLKIQPAKLEDSAVYLCAILASAGELFFGEGSRLTVL.

This clonotype appeared a few times. The rearrangement links TRBV14 to TRBJ1-3; D is unclear. The CDR3 length is 16 residues. Germline V gives CDR1 SGHDN, CDR2 FVKESK. V was cut by 3 bases and J by 0 bases, with 12 bases left in between. The CDR3 region is CASSQRVLISGNTIYF. CDR3 nucleotides: TGTGCCAGCAGCCAGAGGGTCCTCATCTCTGGAAACACCATATATTTT.

This clonotype was counted ten times or more. The V and J genes are TRBV24-1 and TRBJ1-5; no reliable D call. The CDR3 is 16 amino acids. Trimming took off 5 bases at V and 0 bases at J, with 13 bases between the two ends. Germline CDR1 KGHDR, CDR2 SFDVKD. The CDR3 is CATSGPSWDSNQPQHF. The CDR3 coding sequence is TGTGCCACCAGTGGTCCCTCGTGGGATAGCAATCAGCCCCAGCATTTT.

CDR3 sequence (DNA): TGTGCCAGCAGTTTTCAGGGGCGCGCCTATGGCTACACCTTC. Translated, it gives CASSFQGRAYGYTF. The chain links TRBV12-3 or TRBV12-4 to TRBJ1-2; TRBD1 might be the D (6 bases). The CDR3 is 14 residues long. Trimming shortened V by 3 bases and J by 4 bases, and 12 bases separated the two germline ends.

This clonotype has at least ten counts. V is TRBV25-1 and J is TRBJ2-1; D not certain. Germline V CDR1 and CDR2: MGHDK, SYGVNS. V was clipped by 5 bases and J by 3 bases, with 11 bases between them. The CDR3 totals 14 residues. The CDR3 protein is CASSQSDFYNEQFF. DNA for the CDR3: TGTGCCAGCAGTCAGTCCGACTTCTACAATGAGCAGTTCTTC.

A few counts support this clonotype. This chain links TRBV3-1 with TRBJ1-1; D uncertain. Per germline, CDR1 LGHDT and CDR2 YNNKEL (reference sequence). Trimming removed 1 base from V and 3 bases from J, with 9 bases in between. The CDR3 covers 14 residues. The CDR3 reads CASSQVAGYTEAFF. The CDR3, as DNA: TGTGCCAGCAGCCAAGTGGCGGGTTACACTGAAGCTTTCTTT.

This clonotype was seen only a few times. This sequence joins TRBV5-1 and TRBJ2-2; D gene ambiguous. Trimming left V 1 base short and J 0 bases short, with 7 bases between. The CDR3 spans 15 residues. The germline gives CDR1 SGHRS, CDR2 YFSETQ. The CDR3 DNA reads TGCGCCAGCAGCTTGAGGTCCGCGAACACCGGGGAGCTGTTTTTT. As protein: CASSLRSANTGELFF.

This clonotype appeared a few times. This chain uses TRBV7-2 with TRBJ1-1; no reliable D call. The germline V gene encodes CDR1 SGHTA and CDR2 FQGNSA. Trimming cost V 8 bases and J 4 bases, with 8 bases left between them. The length of the CDR3 is 11 residues. CDR3 nucleotide sequence: TGTGCCAGCGTTGTCGTCACTGAAGCTTTCTTT. Translating gives CASVVVTEAFF.

The chain links TRBV9 to TRBJ2-2; possibly TRBD1 for D (6 bases). CDR3 length equals 15 residues. The germline CDR1 and CDR2 sequences are SGDLS and YYNGEE. V was pared by 4 bases and J by 6 bases, with 16 bases between. The CDR3 is CASSPYRVRSGELFF. The CDR3 nucleotides read TGTGCCAGCAGCCCGTACAGGGTGAGGTCCGGGGAGCTGTTTTTT.

V usage is TRBV3-1 and J usage is TRBJ2-6; maybe TRBD1 (6 bases). The V and J ends lost 1 base and 2 bases respectively, with 15 bases between them. The CDR3 totals 18 residues. Germline-derived CDR1 and CDR2 are LGHDT and YNNKEL (reference sequence). In DNA form, the CDR3 reads TGTGCCAGCAGCCAAGTACAGGGAAAGGGACCTGGGGCCAACGTCCTGACTTTC. This encodes CASSQVQGKGPGANVLTF.

J is TRBJ1-1 and V is TRBV24-1; a weak D match, TRBD1 (5 bases). CDR3 length equals 14 residues. Germline lookup yields CDR1 KGHDR and CDR2 SFDVKD. Trimming removed 2 bases at V and 6 bases at J, with 12 bases between. The CDR3 DNA is TGTGCCACCAGTGATTCCGGGGGGATGGCTGAAGCTTTCTTT. Translating it yields CATSDSGGMAEAFF.